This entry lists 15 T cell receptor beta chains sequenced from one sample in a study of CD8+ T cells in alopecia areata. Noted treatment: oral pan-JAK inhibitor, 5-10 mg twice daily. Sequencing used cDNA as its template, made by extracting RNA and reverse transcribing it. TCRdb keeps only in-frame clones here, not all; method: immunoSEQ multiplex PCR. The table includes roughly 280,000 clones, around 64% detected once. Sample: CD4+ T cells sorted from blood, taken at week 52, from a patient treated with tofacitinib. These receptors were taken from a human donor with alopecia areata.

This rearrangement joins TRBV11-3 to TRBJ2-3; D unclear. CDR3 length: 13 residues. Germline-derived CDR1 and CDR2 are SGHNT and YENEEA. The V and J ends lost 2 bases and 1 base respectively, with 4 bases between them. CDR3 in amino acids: CASSLLGTDTQYF. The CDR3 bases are TGTGCCAGCAGCTTATTGGGCACAGATACGCAGTATTTT.

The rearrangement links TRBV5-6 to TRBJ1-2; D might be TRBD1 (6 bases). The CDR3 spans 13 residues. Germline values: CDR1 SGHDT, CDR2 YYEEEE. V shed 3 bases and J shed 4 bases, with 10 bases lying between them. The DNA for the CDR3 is TGTGCCAGCAGCTCGACAGGACTCTATGGCTACACCTTC. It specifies CASSSTGLYGYTF. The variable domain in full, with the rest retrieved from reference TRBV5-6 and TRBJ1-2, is DAGVTQSPTHLIKTRGQQVTLRCSPKSGHDTVSWYQQALGQGPQFIFQYYEEEERQRGNFPDRFSGHQFPNYSSELNVNALLLGDSALYLCASSSTGLYGYTFGSGTRLTVV.

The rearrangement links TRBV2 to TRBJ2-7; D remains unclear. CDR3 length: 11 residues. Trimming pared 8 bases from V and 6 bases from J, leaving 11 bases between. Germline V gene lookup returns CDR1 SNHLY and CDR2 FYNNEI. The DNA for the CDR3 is TGTGCCAGCCGCGAACAGTCCGAGCAGTACTTC. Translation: CASREQSEQYF.

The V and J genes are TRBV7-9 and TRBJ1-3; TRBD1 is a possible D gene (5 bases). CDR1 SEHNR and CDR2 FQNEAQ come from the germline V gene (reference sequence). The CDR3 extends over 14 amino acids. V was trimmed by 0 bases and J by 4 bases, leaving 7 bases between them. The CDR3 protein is CASSLAAGGNTIYF. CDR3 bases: TGTGCCAGCAGCTTAGCTGCAGGGGGAAACACCATATATTTT.

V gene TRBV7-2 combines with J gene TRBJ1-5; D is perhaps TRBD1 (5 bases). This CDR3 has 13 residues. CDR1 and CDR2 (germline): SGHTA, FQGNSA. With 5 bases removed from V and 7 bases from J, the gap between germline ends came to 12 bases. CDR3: CASSGGRGQPQHF. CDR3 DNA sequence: TGTGCCAGCAGCGGGGGGAGAGGGCAGCCCCAGCATTTT.

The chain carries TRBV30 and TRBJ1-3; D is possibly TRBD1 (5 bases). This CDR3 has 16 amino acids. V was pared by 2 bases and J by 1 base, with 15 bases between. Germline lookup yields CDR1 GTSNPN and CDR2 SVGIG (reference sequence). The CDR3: CAWSPYSGPSGNTIYF. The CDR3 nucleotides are TGTGCCTGGAGTCCCTATTCGGGGCCATCTGGAAACACCATATATTTT.

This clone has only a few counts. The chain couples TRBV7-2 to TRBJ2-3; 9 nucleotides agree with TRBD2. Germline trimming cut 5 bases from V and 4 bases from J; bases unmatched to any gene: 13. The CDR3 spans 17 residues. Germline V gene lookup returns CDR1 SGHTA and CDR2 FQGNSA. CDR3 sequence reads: CASSQAVGAGGADTQYF. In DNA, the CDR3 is TGTGCCAGCAGCCAGGCAGTCGGCGCGGGGGGGGCAGATACGCAGTATTTT.

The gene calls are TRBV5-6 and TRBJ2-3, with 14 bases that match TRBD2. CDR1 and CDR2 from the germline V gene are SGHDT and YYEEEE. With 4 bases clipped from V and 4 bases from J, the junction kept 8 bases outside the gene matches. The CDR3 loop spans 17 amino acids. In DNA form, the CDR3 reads TGTGCCAGCAGCCCAGGACTAGCGGGGGGTATGGCAGATACGCAGTATTTT. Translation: CASSPGLAGGMADTQYF.

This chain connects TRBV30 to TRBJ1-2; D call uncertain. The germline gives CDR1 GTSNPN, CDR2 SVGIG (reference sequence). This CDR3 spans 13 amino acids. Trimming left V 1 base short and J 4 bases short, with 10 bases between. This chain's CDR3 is CAWSGTRTYGYTF. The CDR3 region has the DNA TGTGCCTGGAGTGGGACCAGAACCTATGGCTACACCTTC.

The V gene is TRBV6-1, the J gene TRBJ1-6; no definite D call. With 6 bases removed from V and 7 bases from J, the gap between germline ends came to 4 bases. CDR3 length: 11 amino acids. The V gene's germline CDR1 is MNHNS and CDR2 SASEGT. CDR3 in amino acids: CASRGNSPLHF. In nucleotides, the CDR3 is TGTGCCAGCAGGGGGAATTCACCCCTCCACTTT.

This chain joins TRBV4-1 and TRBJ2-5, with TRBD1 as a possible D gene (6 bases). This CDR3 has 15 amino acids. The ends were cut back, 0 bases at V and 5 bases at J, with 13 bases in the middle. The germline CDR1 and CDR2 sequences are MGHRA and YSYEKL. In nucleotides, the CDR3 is TGCGCCAGCAGCCAAGATGGTACAGGGTGGGAGACCCAGTACTTC. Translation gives CASSQDGTGWETQYF.

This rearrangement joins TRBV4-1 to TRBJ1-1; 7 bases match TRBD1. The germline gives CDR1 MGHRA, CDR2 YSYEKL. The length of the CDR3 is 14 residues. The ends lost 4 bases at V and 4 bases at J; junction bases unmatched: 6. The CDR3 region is CASSPQGRGTEAFF. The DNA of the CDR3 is TGCGCCAGCAGCCCACAGGGGCGCGGCACTGAAGCTTTCTTT.

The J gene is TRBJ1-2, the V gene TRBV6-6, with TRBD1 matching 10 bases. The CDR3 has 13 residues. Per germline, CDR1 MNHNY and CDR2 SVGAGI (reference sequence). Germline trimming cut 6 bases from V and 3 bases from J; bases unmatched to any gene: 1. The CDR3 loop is CASRGQGDYGYTF. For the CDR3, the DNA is TGTGCCAGCAGAGGACAGGGGGACTATGGCTACACCTTC.

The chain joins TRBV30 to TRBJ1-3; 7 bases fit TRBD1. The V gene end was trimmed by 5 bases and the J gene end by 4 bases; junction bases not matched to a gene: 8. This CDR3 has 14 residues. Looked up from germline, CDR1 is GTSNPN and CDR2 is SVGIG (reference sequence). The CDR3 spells CAWDRDSGGNTIYF. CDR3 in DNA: TGTGCCTGGGACCGGGACAGTGGGGGAAACACCATATATTTT. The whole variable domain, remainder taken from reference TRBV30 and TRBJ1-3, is SQTIHQWPATLVQPVGSPLSLECTVEGTSNPNLYWYRQAAGRGLQLLFYSVGIGQISSEVPQNLSASRPQDRQFILSSKKLLLSDSGFYLCAWDRDSGGNTIYFGEGSWLTVV.

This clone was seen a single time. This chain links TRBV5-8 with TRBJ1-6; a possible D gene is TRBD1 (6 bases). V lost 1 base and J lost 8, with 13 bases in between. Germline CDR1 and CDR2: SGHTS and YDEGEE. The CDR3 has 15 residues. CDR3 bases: TGTGCCAGCAGCTTGTCGGGGGACACGTATTCACCCCTCCACTTT. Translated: CASSLSGDTYSPLHF. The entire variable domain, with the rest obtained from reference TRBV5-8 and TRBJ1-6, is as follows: EAGVTQSPTHLIKTRGQQATLRCSPISGHTSVYWYQQALGLGLQFLLWYDEGEERNRGNFPPRFSGRQFPNYSSELNVNALELEDSALYLCASSLSGDTYSPLHFGNGTRLTVT.